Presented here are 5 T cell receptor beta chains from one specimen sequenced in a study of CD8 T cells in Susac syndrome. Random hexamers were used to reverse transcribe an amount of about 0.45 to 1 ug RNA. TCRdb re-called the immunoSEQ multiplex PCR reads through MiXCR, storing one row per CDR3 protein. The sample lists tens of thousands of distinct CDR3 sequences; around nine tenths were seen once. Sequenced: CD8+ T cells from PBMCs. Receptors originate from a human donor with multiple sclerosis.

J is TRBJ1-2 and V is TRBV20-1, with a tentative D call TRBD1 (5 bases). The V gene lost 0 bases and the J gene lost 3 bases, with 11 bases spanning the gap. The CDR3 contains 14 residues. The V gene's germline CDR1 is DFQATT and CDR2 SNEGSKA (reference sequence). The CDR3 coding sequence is TGCAGTGCTAGAGATCCCGGGGGGGACTATGGCTACACCTTC. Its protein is CSARDPGGDYGYTF.

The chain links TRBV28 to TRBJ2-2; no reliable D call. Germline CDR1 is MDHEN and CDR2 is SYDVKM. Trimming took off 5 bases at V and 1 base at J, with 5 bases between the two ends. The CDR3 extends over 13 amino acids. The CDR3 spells CASSGRNTGELFF. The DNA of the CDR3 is TGTGCCAGCAGTGGAAGGAACACCGGGGAGCTGTTTTTT.

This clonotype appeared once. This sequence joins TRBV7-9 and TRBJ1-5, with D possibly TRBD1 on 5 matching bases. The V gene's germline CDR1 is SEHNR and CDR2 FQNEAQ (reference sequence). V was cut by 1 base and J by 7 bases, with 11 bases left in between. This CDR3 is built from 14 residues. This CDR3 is CASSLDQGRQPQHF. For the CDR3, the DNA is TGTGCCAGCAGCTTAGATCAGGGTCGGCAGCCCCAGCATTTT. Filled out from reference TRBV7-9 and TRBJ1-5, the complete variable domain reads DTGVSQNPRHKITKRGQNVTFRCDPISEHNRLYWYRQTLGQGPEFLTYFQNEAQLEKSRLLSDRFSAERPKGSFSTLEIQRTEQGDSAMYLCASSLDQGRQPQHFGDGTRLSIL.

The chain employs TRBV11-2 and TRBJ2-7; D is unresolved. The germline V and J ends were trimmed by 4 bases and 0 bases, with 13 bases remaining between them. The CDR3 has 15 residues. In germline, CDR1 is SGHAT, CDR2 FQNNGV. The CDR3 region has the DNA TGTGCCAGCAGCTCTACACCTTCTAGCTCCTACGAGCAGTACTTC. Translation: CASSSTPSSSYEQYF.

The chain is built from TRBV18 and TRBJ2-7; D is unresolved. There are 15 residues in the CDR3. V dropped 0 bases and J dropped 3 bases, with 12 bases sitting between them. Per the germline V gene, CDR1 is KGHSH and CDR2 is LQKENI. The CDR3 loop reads CASSPPGYLDYEQYF. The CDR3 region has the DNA TGTGCCAGCTCACCACCAGGATACTTGGACTACGAGCAGTACTTC.